The clone carrying this T cell receptor (beta chain) was found many times. What it binds is unknown. RNA transcripts gave rise to amplified TCR beta CDR3 regions. Initially, a first-round RT-PCR of the TCR CDR3 employed the HTBI primer set. TCRdb independently ran MiXCR on the multiplex PCR reads; one entry per CDR3 protein. The table includes 550,000 to 700,000 distinct CDR3 sequences, about 45% detected once. The sample belongs to a study of T cells in Graves' hyperthyroidism and ophthalmopathy. The study excluded patients with uncontrolled infection, other autoimmune disease, pregnancy or lactation. Germline V gene lookup returns CDR1 KGHDR and CDR2 SFDVKD. The V end was cut by 12 bases, the J end by 3 bases, with 16 bases between. The CDR3 has 13 residues. Study observations and caveats: From stable hyperthyroidism, ophthalmopathy was set apart by a 13 V-J model. With a median lead of about six months before onset, the model predicted ophthalmopathy.

The specimen sequenced was peripheral blood or thyroid tissue (not recorded which). The sequence came from an adult woman with Graves' disease, either hyperthyroidism or ophthalmopathy (not recorded which). V usage is TRBV24-1 and J usage is TRBJ1-2; no reliable D call. As DNA, the CDR3 is TGTGCCGCATCCCGGGGAGGTGACTATGGCTACACCTTC. Translation gives CAASRGGDYGYTF.